The 21 T cell receptor beta chains presented below share a single source sample, sequenced in a study of blood T cell repertoires in COVID-19. TCRdb keeps only in-frame clones here, not all; method: immunoSEQ multiplex PCR. This sample yields 180,000 or so clones, of which about 85% are seen a single time; 6.2% belongs to the top ten. The specimen was PBMCs or T cells enriched from blood (not recorded which). The receptors shown here come from a man aged 35-49 years who had recovered from COVID-19.

The V and J genes are TRBV5-1 and TRBJ1-4; tentatively, D is TRBD1 (6 bases). V was clipped by 3 bases and J by 0 bases, with 6 bases between them. This CDR3 comprises 14 residues. Germline CDR1 reads SGHRS; CDR2 reads YFSETQ. CDR3 sequence: CASSWTATNEKLFF. CDR3 sequence (DNA): TGCGCCAGCAGCTGGACAGCAACTAATGAAAAACTGTTTTTT.

This chain links TRBV10-1 with TRBJ1-1, with TRBD1 identical over 9 bases. Germline CDR1 WNHNN, CDR2 SYGVQD (reference sequence). The CDR3 consists of 15 residues. V trimming: 3 bases; J trimming: 6 bases; junction bases outside the gene matches: 8. DNA for the CDR3: TGCGCCAGCAGTGATCGGACAGGGGATCTCGCTGAAGCTTTCTTT. The encoded protein is CASSDRTGDLAEAFF.

The rearrangement uses TRBV19 and TRBJ2-7, with 9 bases fitting TRBD1. V was clipped by 7 bases and J by 3 bases; unmatched bases: 7. The CDR3 runs 14 residues. Germline-derived CDR1 and CDR2 are LNHDA and SQIVND (reference sequence). The CDR3 DNA reads as TGTGCCAGTACACCCGGGACAGGGATCTACGAGCAGTACTTC. Translation gives CASTPGTGIYEQYF.

V gene TRBV7-2 combines with J gene TRBJ2-7; 9 bases are shared with TRBD1. CDR3 length: 15 amino acids. From germline, CDR1 is SGHTA and CDR2 FQGNSA. After removal of 5 bases from V and 5 bases from J, the junction contained 10 bases not matched to a gene. As DNA, the CDR3 is TGTGCCAGCAGCCCCGGGACAGGGAGGATTAACGAGCAGTACTTC. Residues: CASSPGTGRINEQYF.

The genes are TRBV5-6 and TRBJ2-3; 7 bases are shared with TRBD2. Germline V gene sequence: CDR1 SGHDT, CDR2 YYEEEE. V was clipped by 4 bases and J by 0 bases; unmatched bases: 11. The CDR3 runs 17 residues. The CDR3 here is CASSVGGSPISTDTQYF. CDR3 bases: TGTGCCAGCAGCGTGGGCGGGAGCCCCATCAGCACAGATACGCAGTATTTT.

The CDR3 DNA reads TGTGCCAGTAGTAATCAAGGAGGGGACAGGGGCTCTGGCTACACCTTC. Its protein product is CASSNQGGDRGSGYTF. This chain joins TRBV19 and TRBJ1-2, with 10 bases lining up with TRBD1. The V and J ends lost 4 bases and 7 bases, in that order; junction bases with no gene match: 12. The CDR3 has 16 amino acids. Germline loops: CDR1 LNHDA, CDR2 SQIVND (reference sequence).

The gene calls are TRBV6-5 and TRBJ1-1; D is unclear. The CDR3 consists of 14 residues. V dropped 8 bases and J dropped 4 bases, with 17 bases sitting between them. Per germline, CDR1 MNHEY and CDR2 SVGAGI. DNA of the CDR3: TGTGCCAGCTCGGCAATTACCCAGGCCACTGAAGCTTTCTTT. Translated: CASSAITQATEAFF.

The DNA of the CDR3 is TGTGCCAGCAGCGTAGGAACTAGCGGGAAGACAGATACGCAGTATTTT. As protein: CASSVGTSGKTDTQYF. The chain has TRBV9 and TRBJ2-3, with 10 bases matching TRBD2. Germline CDR1 is SGDLS and CDR2 is YYNGEE. The V gene end was trimmed by 0 bases and the J gene end by 3 bases; junction bases not matched to a gene: 4. The CDR3 is made up of 16 amino acids. Supplemented by reference TRBV9 and TRBJ2-3, the full variable domain reads DSGVTQTPKHLITATGQRVTLRCSPRSGDLSVYWYQQSLDQGLQFLIQYYNGEERAKGNILERFSAQQFPDLHSELNLSSLELGDSALYFCASSVGTSGKTDTQYFGPGTRLTVL.

The genes are TRBV28 and TRBJ2-1; 10 nucleotides match TRBD2. CDR3 length equals 16 residues. Germline V gene data show CDR1 as MDHEN and CDR2 as SYDVKM. V shed 6 bases and J 5 bases; nucleotides not matched to a gene: 10. The CDR3 region is CASRFHSGRRDNEQFF. The CDR3, as DNA: TGTGCCAGCAGATTCCATAGCGGGAGGAGAGACAATGAGCAGTTCTTC.

This clone was seen once. The DNA for the CDR3 is TGCAGCGTGCGGGACAGCGCTACTGGAAACACCATATATTTT. Translating it yields CSVRDSATGNTIYF. The chain recombines TRBV29-1 with TRBJ1-3; 7 bases are a match to TRBD1. The CDR3 sequence is 14 residues long. Unmatched junction bases numbered 7, after V lost 6 bases and J lost 2 bases. CDR1 is SQVTM and CDR2 is ANQGSEA in the germline V gene.

The CDR3 sequence: CAWSVGRGNTEAFF. The CDR3 DNA sequence: TGTGCCTGGAGTGTAGGGAGGGGAAACACTGAAGCTTTCTTT. J is TRBJ1-1 and V is TRBV30; the D gene is possibly TRBD1 (5 bases). The germline V and J ends were trimmed by 0 bases and 2 bases, with 10 bases remaining between them. CDR1 and CDR2 (germline): GTSNPN, SVGIG (reference sequence). The CDR3 has 14 amino acids.

V and J are TRBV28 and TRBJ2-5; no clear D gene. V was trimmed by 6 bases and J by 7 bases, leaving 9 bases between them. CDR3 size: 11 residues. Germline V gene data show CDR1 as MDHEN and CDR2 as SYDVKM. CDR3 nucleotide sequence: TGTGCCAGCAGCGCTAACGGGACCCAGTACTTC. It encodes CASSANGTQYF.

The rearrangement uses TRBV3-1 (or the pseudogene TRBV3-2) and TRBJ2-7, with 8 bases identical to TRBD2. V was clipped by 2 bases and J by 6 bases; unmatched bases: 15. Germline assignment: CDR1 LGHDT and CDR2 YNNKEL (reference sequence). The CDR3 totals 17 residues. CDR3 protein: CASSQQLTSGSLGEQYF. The CDR3 region has the DNA TGTGCCAGCAGCCAACAATTAACAAGCGGGAGTCTAGGCGAGCAGTACTTC.

CDR3: CASSLGTSASYEQYF. The CDR3, as DNA: TGTGCCAGCAGTTTAGGGACTTCGGCCTCCTACGAGCAGTACTTC. The J gene is TRBJ2-7, the V gene TRBV27; possible D gene TRBD2, 6 bases. CDR3 length equals 15 residues. V dropped 2 bases and J dropped 0 bases, with 11 bases sitting between them. CDR1 and CDR2 (germline): MNHEY, SMNVEV (reference sequence).

V gene TRBV7-9 combines with J gene TRBJ1-2, with TRBD1 as a possible D gene (6 bases). This CDR3 region has 12 residues. The V and J ends lost 2 bases and 7 bases respectively, with 8 bases between them. The germline V gene has CDR1 SEHNR and CDR2 FQNEAQ (reference sequence). The CDR3, as DNA: TGTGCCAGCAGCTTACAGGGGCTTGGCTACACCTTC. Its protein is CASSLQGLGYTF.

The V and J genes are TRBV7-2 and TRBJ1-5, with D unclear. Looked up from germline, CDR1 is SGHTA and CDR2 is FQGNSA. The CDR3 loop spans 13 amino acids. Trimming stripped 5 bases from V and 4 bases from J, with 9 bases between. CDR3 sequence (DNA): TGTGCCAGCAGCCAGACTCAGAATCAGCCCCAGCATTTT. Translated: CASSQTQNQPQHF.

The chain couples TRBV5-1 to TRBJ1-1, with D maybe TRBD1 (5 bases). V was clipped by 0 bases and J by 3 bases, with 12 bases between them. The CDR3 runs 15 residues. Per germline, CDR1 SGHRS and CDR2 YFSETQ. CDR3 in DNA: TGCGCCAGCAGCTTGGTCAGGGCAGGTCACACTGAAGCTTTCTTT. Its protein product is CASSLVRAGHTEAFF.

The chain recombines TRBV9 with TRBJ2-2; the D gene is possibly TRBD2 (6 bases). The germline V gene encodes CDR1 SGDLS and CDR2 YYNGEE. V was pared by 0 bases and J by 4 bases, with 10 bases between. The CDR3 is 15 residues long. The CDR3 nucleotides read TGTGCCAGCAGCGTAGTTGGAGGGAGCACCGGGGAGCTGTTTTTT. Amino acids: CASSVVGGSTGELFF.

The chain carries TRBV12-5 and TRBJ1-1; TRBD1 aligns across 7 bases. This CDR3 is built from 15 residues. Germline CDR1 and CDR2: LGHNT and FRNRAP. Trimming cost V 7 bases and J 1 base; bases outside gene matches: 9. The CDR3 bases are TGTGCTAGTGCCCCCGACAGGGCAACGAACACTGAAGCTTTCTTT. This gives the protein CASAPDRATNTEAFF. Full variable domain (rest looked up from reference TRBV12-5 and TRBJ1-1): DARVTQTPRHKVTEMGQEVTMRCQPILGHNTVFWYRQTMMQGLELLAYFRNRAPLDDSGMPKDRFSAEMPDATLATLKIQPSEPRDSAVYFCASAPDRATNTEAFFGQGTRLTVV.

This sequence joins TRBV27 and TRBJ2-3; 11 bases align to TRBD2. The CDR3 length is 16 residues. Germline CDR1 is MNHEY and CDR2 is SMNVEV (reference sequence). V dropped 5 bases and J dropped 0; count of bases not matched to a gene: 4. In DNA form, the CDR3 reads TGTGCCAGCAGTAATGGGACTAGCGGAAGCACAGATACGCAGTATTTT. Translation gives CASSNGTSGSTDTQYF.

The J gene is TRBJ1-5, the V gene TRBV5-1; 10 bases line up with TRBD1. V trimming: 4 bases; J trimming: 1 base; junction bases outside the gene matches: 5. Germline V gene lookup returns CDR1 SGHRS and CDR2 YFSETQ. The CDR3 length is 16 residues. CDR3 protein: CASSQGTGDSNQPQHF. Written as DNA, the CDR3 is TGCGCCAGCAGCCAGGGGACAGGGGACAGCAATCAGCCCCAGCATTTT.